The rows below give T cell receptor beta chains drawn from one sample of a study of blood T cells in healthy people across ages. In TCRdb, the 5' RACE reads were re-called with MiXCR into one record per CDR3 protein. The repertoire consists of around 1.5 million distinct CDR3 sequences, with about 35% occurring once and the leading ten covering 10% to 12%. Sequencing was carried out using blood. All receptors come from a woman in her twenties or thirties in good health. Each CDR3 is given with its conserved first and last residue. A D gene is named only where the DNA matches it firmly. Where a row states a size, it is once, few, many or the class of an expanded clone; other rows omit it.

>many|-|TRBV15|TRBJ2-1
CATSREGYREQFF
TGTGCCACCAGCAGAGAGGGATACAGGGAGCAGTTCTTC
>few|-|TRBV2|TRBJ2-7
CASSEGYRREPHYEQYF
TGTGCCAGCAGTGAAGGGTACAGGCGAGAACCCCACTACGAGCAGTACTTC
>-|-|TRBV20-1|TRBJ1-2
CSADRGGAYGYTF
TGCAGTGCGGACCGGGGGGGTGCGTATGGCTACACCTTC
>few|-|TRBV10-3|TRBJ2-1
CAIRSRALWNEQFF
TGTGCCATCAGGAGTAGAGCTCTCTGGAATGAGCAGTTCTTC
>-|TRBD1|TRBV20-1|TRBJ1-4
CSAYGQGGDNEKLFF
TGCAGTGCTTATGGACAGGGGGGGGATAATGAAAAACTGTTTTTT
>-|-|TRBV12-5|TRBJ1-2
CASGLNLNYGYTF
TGTGCTAGTGGTTTGAATCTTAACTATGGCTACACCTTC
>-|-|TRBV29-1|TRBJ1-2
CSVEEKAFGGYTF
TGCAGCGTTGAAGAAAAGGCCTTCGGGGGCTACACCTTC
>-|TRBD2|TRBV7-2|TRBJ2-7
CTSSSLWAGSGGPYEQYF
TGTACCAGCAGCTCCTTATGGGCCGGGAGCGGGGGTCCTTACGAGCAGTACTTC
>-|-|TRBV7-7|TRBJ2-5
CASSFSLDKTQYF
TGTGCCAGCAGCTTTTCTCTCGACAAGACCCAGTACTTC
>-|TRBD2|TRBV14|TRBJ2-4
CASSQVSAGVGAAKNIQYF
TGTGCCAGCAGCCAAGTTAGTGCGGGAGTTGGCGCGGCCAAAAACATTCAGTACTTC
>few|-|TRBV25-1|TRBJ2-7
CASSEWWGEQYF
TGTGCCAGCAGTGAATGGTGGGGCGAGCAGTACTTC
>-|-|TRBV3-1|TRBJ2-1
CASSRWQGDYRETQFF
TGTGCCAGCAGCCGGTGGCAGGGAGACTACCGAGAGACCCAGTTCTTC
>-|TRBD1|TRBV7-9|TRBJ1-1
CASSSEDRAPGGNTEAFF
TGTGCCAGCAGCAGCGAGGACAGGGCACCTGGTGGGAACACTGAAGCTTTCTTT
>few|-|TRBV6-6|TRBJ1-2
CASSPDSGFGGYTF
TGTGCCAGCAGTCCGGATTCGGGGTTCGGCGGCTACACCTTC
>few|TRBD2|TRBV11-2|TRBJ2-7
CASSLAGSGGAYEQYF
TGTGCCAGCAGCTTAGCTGGTAGCGGGGGTGCCTACGAGCAGTACTTC
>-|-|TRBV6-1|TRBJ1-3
CASSEILTDTGNTIYF
TGTGCCAGCAGTGAAATCTTAACAGATACTGGAAACACCATATATTTT
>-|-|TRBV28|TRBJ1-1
CASSSIEAFF
TGTGCCAGCAGTTCCATTGAAGCTTTCTTT
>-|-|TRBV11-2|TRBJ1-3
CASRGPPRARSGNTIYF
TGTGCCAGCAGGGGACCGCCCCGAGCAAGGTCTGGAAACACCATATATTTT
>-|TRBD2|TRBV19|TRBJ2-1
CASSISGGAFWGNEQFF
TGTGCCAGTAGTATTTCCGGGGGGGCCTTTTGGGGCAATGAGCAGTTCTTC
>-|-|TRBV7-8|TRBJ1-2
CASSLARQDNYGYTF
TGTGCCAGCAGCTTAGCGCGACAGGATAACTATGGCTACACCTTC
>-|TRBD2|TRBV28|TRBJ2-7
CASSSPHLAGGYEQYF
TGTGCCAGCAGTTCCCCCCATCTAGCGGGAGGCTACGAGCAGTACTTC
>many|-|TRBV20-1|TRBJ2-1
CSARDSSRAGFYNEQFF
TGCAGTGCTAGAGATAGTTCCAGGGCAGGGTTTTACAATGAGCAGTTCTTC
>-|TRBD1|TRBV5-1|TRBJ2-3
CASSPGQGAAGTQYF
TGCGCCAGCAGCCCTGGACAGGGGGCGGCAGGTACGCAGTATTTT
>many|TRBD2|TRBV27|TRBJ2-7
CASSFTSGAYEQYF
TGTGCCAGCAGTTTTACTAGCGGGGCCTACGAGCAGTACTTC
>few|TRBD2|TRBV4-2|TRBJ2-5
CASSQESGAGSQETQYF
TGTGCCAGCAGCCAAGAAAGCGGAGCGGGGTCGCAAGAGACCCAGTACTTC
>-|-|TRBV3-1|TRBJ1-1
CASSYMTGINEAFF
TGTGCCAGCAGTTATATGACAGGAATCAATGAAGCTTTCTTT
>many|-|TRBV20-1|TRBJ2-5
CSAGTQETQYF
TGCAGTGCCGGGACTCAAGAGACCCAGTACTTC
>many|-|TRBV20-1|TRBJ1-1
CSAETGQGGTEAFF
TGCAGTGCTGAGACTGGGCAGGGCGGCACTGAAGCTTTCTTT
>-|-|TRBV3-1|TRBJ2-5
CASKRAGDWETQYF
TGTGCCAGCAAGCGGGCAGGGGATTGGGAGACCCAGTACTTC
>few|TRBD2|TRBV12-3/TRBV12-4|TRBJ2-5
CASSQGLAGNQETQYF
TGTGCCAGCAGCCAAGGACTAGCGGGCAACCAAGAGACCCAGTACTTC
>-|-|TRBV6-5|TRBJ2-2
CASSLQTVSGELFF
TGTGCCAGCAGTCTCCAAACTGTGTCCGGGGAGCTGTTTTTT
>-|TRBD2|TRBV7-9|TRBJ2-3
CASSLTRPGLAGGPKDTQYF
TGTGCCAGCAGCTTGACCCGGCCGGGACTAGCGGGAGGGCCAAAAGATACGCAGTATTTT
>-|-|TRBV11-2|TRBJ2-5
CASSPQGGGKETQYF
TGTGCCAGCAGCCCCCAGGGGGGCGGGAAAGAGACCCAGTACTTC
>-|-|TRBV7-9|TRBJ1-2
CASSPRNTAADGYTF
TGTGCCAGCAGCCCAAGAAATACAGCGGCAGATGGCTACACCTTC
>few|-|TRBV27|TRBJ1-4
CASSAVTNEKLFF
TGTGCCAGCAGTGCTGTTACTAATGAAAAACTGTTTTTT
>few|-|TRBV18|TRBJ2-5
CASSHELEETQYF
TGTGCCAGCTCCCACGAGTTAGAAGAGACCCAGTACTTC
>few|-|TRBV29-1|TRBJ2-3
CSVQKVVGDTQYF
TGCAGCGTTCAGAAGGTGGTTGGAGATACGCAGTATTTT
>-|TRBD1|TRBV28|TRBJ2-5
CASSFGQGVGETQYF
TGTGCCAGCAGTTTCGGACAGGGAGTAGGGGAGACCCAGTACTTC
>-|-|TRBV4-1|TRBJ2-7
CASSSSGTWTYEQYF
TGCGCCAGCAGCTCGTCCGGGACTTGGACCTACGAGCAGTACTTC
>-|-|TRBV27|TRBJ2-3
CASRSGSLRTDTQYF
TGTGCCAGCAGGTCTGGCAGCCTACGCACAGATACGCAGTATTTT
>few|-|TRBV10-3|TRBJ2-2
CAIKRTFANTGELFF
TGTGCCATCAAACGGACGTTCGCGAACACCGGGGAGCTGTTTTTT
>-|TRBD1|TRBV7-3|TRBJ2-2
CASSLSRAGGSLNTGELFF
TGTGCCAGCAGCCTCAGTCGGGCAGGGGGCTCGTTGAACACCGGGGAGCTGTTTTTT
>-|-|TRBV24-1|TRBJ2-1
CATSENSYNEQFF
TGTGCCACCAGTGAAAATAGCTACAATGAGCAGTTCTTC
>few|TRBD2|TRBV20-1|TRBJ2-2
CSARVAGALTGELFF
TGCAGTGCTAGAGTGGCGGGAGCCCTTACCGGGGAGCTGTTTTTT
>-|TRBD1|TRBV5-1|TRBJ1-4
CASSHGTVNEKLFF
TGCGCCAGCAGCCACGGGACAGTAAATGAAAAACTGTTTTTT
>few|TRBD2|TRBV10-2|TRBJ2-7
CASTVAGLSYEQYF
TGCGCCAGCACCGTAGCGGGATTATCCTACGAGCAGTACTTC
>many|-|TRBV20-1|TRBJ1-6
CSARDAGGRRNSPLHF
TGCAGTGCTAGAGATGCCGGGGGGCGAAGGAATTCACCCCTCCACTTT
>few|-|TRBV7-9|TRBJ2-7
CASSLFDGVYEQYF
TGTGCCAGCAGCTTATTCGACGGCGTCTACGAGCAGTACTTC
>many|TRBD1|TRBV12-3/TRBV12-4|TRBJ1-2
CASSPTGYYGYTF
TGTGCCAGCAGTCCGACAGGGTACTATGGCTACACCTTC
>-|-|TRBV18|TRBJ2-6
CASSPQDTLGGANVLTF
TGTGCCAGCTCACCTCAGGACACCCTTGGTGGGGCCAACGTCCTGACTTTC
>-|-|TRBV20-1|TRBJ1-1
CSAWTGGAPEAFF
TGCAGTGCTTGGACGGGTGGGGCACCTGAAGCTTTCTTT
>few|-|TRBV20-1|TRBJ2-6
CSARAVRGGRPSGVNVLTF
TGCAGTGCTAGAGCCGTTAGGGGGGGACGCCCTTCTGGGGTCAACGTCCTGACTTTC
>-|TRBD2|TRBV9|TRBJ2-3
CASGSRLAGNRGDTQYF
TGTGCCAGCGGCTCTCGACTAGCGGGGAATAGGGGAGATACGCAGTATTTT
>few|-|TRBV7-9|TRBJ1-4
CASSSTLTNEKLFF
TGTGCCAGCAGCTCGACCCTAACTAATGAAAAACTGTTTTTT
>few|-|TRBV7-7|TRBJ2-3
CASSLRGPRADTQYF
TGTGCCAGCAGCTTACGAGGGCCTCGCGCAGATACGCAGTATTTT
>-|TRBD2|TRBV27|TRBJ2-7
CASSGSLAGYEQYF
TGTGCCAGCAGTGGAAGTCTAGCGGGGTACGAGCAGTACTTC
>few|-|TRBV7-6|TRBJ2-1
CASSSDRSGMGYNEQFF
TGTGCCAGCAGCTCCGACAGGAGCGGGATGGGGTACAATGAGCAGTTCTTC
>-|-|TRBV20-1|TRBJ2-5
CSAPVGERYF
TGCAGTGCTCCGGTGGGCGAGCGGTACTTC
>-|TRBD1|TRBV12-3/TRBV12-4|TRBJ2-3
CASSPTGQAPADTQYF
TGTGCCAGCAGTCCCACCGGACAGGCCCCGGCAGATACGCAGTATTTT